Listed below are T cell receptor beta chains from one sample, sequenced in a study of metastatic and nonmetastatic thyroid tumors. MiXCR reprocessed the PCR reads for TCRdb. The sample has about 6,100 clones; around 31% are singletons. The sample was adjacent normal tissue. These receptors were taken from a male donor with papillary thyroid cancer or a benign thyroid nodule (not recorded which). Some clones in this sample may be carry-over from other donors' samples. CDR3s include the opening cysteine and the closing phenylalanine or tryptophan. The D gene is left open where the match is weak. Size tells how often a clone was seen (once, few, many) or the class of an expanded clone, and some rows leave it out.

TRBJ1-1 | TRBV6-1 | few | . | TGTGCCAGCAGTGATGTACCGGTCCTTCGAGAAACTTTCTTT | CASSDVPVLRETFF
TRBJ1-3 | TRBV20-1 | large | . | TGCAGTGCTAGATTGAGGGAGCTCACTGGAAACACCATATATTTT | CSARLRELTGNTIYF
TRBJ2-1 | TRBV19 | few | . | TGTGCCAGTAGTACGTCCAGGGGGGCCTACAATGAGCAGTTCTTC | CASSTSRGAYNEQFF
TRBJ2-6 | TRBV24-1 | . | TRBD1 | TGTGCCACCAGTGATACCGGGACAGGGGGTCCCGGGGCCAACGTCCTGACTTTC | CATSDTGTGGPGANVLTF
TRBJ1-5 | TRBV28 | few | . | TGTGCCAGCAGGACCGGGACCCTCACAGATCAGCCCCAGCATTTT | CASRTGTLTDQPQHF
TRBJ1-5 | TRBV20-1 | few | TRBD1 | TGCAGTGCTCCTGGTCCCGGGACAGGGGTTAATCAGCCCCAGCATTTT | CSAPGPGTGVNQPQHF
TRBJ2-5 | TRBV6-1 | . | TRBD1 | TGTGCCAGCAGTGCTGGACAGGGTAACAAAGAGACCCAGTACTTC | CASSAGQGNKETQYF
TRBJ2-7 | TRBV3-1 | . | TRBD2 | TGTGCCAGCAGCCAAGACCCTCTAGCGGGAGGATACGAGCAGTACTTC | CASSQDPLAGGYEQYF
TRBJ2-7 | TRBV2 | . | . | TGTGCCAGCAGTGAAGCGGGAGCAGGCTCCTACGAGCAGTACTTC | CASSEAGAGSYEQYF
TRBJ2-7 | TRBV27 | . | . | TGTGCCAGCAGCTCGAGGAGCGAGCAGTACTTC | CASSSRSEQYF
TRBJ1-1 | TRBV6-1 | few | . | TGTGCCACGCAGACAGTCATGAACACTGAAGCTTTCTTT | CATQTVMNTEAFF
TRBJ1-5 | TRBV6-1 | few | . | TGTGCCAGCAGTCGGGACCAAAATCGCAATCAGCCCCAGCATTTT | CASSRDQNRNQPQHF
TRBJ2-1 | TRBV12-3/TRBV12-4 | few | . | TGTGCCAGCAGTCTCTGCGGCGTGATGGTCCATGAGCAGTTCTTC | CASSLCGVMVHEQFF
TRBJ1-3 | TRBV19 | . | . | TGTGCCAGTAGTTTAACTGGAAACACCATATATTTT | CASSLTGNTIYF
TRBJ2-1 | TRBV5-8 | . | . | TGTGCCAGCGAAAACTCCTACAATGAGCAGTTCTTC | CASENSYNEQFF
TRBJ2-1 | TRBV2 | . | TRBD2 | TGTGCCAGCAGGGTAGCGGGAGCGGGGGGCCATGAGCAGTTCTTC | CASRVAGAGGHEQFF
TRBJ2-1 | TRBV20-1 | once | . | TGCAGTGCGGGCCTAGTGAACCACAATGAGCAGTTCTTC | CSAGLVNHNEQFF
TRBJ2-1 | TRBV18 | . | TRBD2 | TGTGCCAGCTCACCGGGGACTAGAAACGATGAGCAGTTCTTC | CASSPGTRNDEQFF
TRBJ1-6 | TRBV3-1 | . | TRBD1 | TGTGCCATAGGACAGGGAAATTCACCCCTCCACTTT | CAIGQGNSPLHF
TRBJ2-7 | TRBV20-1 | . | TRBD2 | TGCAGTGCTGACATGACTAGCGGGAGCGAGCAGTACTTC | CSADMTSGSEQYF
TRBJ2-3 | TRBV20-1 | few | . | TGCAGTGCTTCCACTAGCTTTATTTGGGATACGCAGTATTTT | CSASTSFIWDTQYF
TRBJ1-2 | TRBV19 | . | TRBD1 | TGTGCCAGTTCGGACAGGGCCTATGGCTACACCTTC | CASSDRAYGYTF
TRBJ1-5 | TRBV19 | . | TRBD1 | TGTGCCAGTAGTATGACAGGGGATCAGCCCCAGCATTTT | CASSMTGDQPQHF
TRBJ2-1 | TRBV11-1 | . | . | TGTGCCAGCAGCCCCTACAATTGGAACGAGCAGTTCTTC | CASSPYNWNEQFF
TRBJ2-7 | TRBV11-2 | . | . | TGTGCCAGCAGCTTAGTGGTCCTAAATGAGCAATACTTC | CASSLVVLNEQYF
TRBJ1-2 | TRBV28 | . | . | TGTGCCAGCAGCCTAACTACAGGCTATGGCTACACCTTC | CASSLTTGYGYTF
TRBJ2-7 | TRBV28 | hyperexpanded | . | TGTGCCAGCAGTGACCACACACCCTACGAGCAGTACTTC | CASSDHTPYEQYF
TRBJ1-1 | TRBV6-1 | few | TRBD1 | TGTGCCAGCAGTCGGACAGGGGGCCGGACTGAAGCTTTCTTT | CASSRTGGRTEAFF
TRBJ1-1 | TRBV30 | . | . | TGTGCCTGGAGTACGGGGCTGTCGCACACTGAAGCTTTCTTT | CAWSTGLSHTEAFF
TRBJ2-1 | TRBV5-8 | . | . | TGTGCCAGTAACCAGGGGAACTCCTACAATGAGCAGTTCTTC | CASNQGNSYNEQFF
TRBJ2-7 | TRBV7-2 | . | TRBD2 | TGTGCCAGCAGCAAGACTAGCGGGGGGTACTACGAGCAGTACTTC | CASSKTSGGYYEQYF
TRBJ2-1 | TRBV2 | . | . | TGTGCCAGCAGCGGCTCTGTATCCGATGAGCAGTTCTTC | CASSGSVSDEQFF
TRBJ2-3 | TRBV7-9 | once | . | TGTGCCAGCAGCTCTAGCTGGATCACAGATACGCAGTATTTT | CASSSSWITDTQYF